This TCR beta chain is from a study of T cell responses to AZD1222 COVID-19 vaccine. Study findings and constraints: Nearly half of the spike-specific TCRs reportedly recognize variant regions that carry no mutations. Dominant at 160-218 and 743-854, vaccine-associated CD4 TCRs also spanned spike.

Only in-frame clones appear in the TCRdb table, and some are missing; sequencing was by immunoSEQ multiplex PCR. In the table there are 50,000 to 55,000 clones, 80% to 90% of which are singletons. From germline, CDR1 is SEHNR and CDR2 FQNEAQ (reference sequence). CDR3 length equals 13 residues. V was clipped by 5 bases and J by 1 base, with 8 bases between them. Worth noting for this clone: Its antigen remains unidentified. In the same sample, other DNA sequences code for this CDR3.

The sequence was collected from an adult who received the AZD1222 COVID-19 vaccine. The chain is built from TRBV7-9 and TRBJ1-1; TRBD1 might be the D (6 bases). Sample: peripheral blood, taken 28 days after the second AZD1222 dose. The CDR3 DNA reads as TGTGCCAGCAGCCCACAGGGGAACACTGAAGCTTTCTTT. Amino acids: CASSPQGNTEAFF.